The TCR beta chain described here comes from a study of cytomegalovirus exposure and HLA in healthy donors. Overall study: Among the approximately 380 donors who were genotyped, approximately 83% fell in the genetic ancestry cluster that is associated with self-reported Caucasian donors.

Looked up from germline, CDR1 is SGHNT and CDR2 is YENEEA. V lost 4 bases to trimming and J lost 2 bases; unmatched junction nucleotides: 6. The CDR3 runs to 16 residues. PCR was performed using 60 Vbeta and 13 Jbeta primers. This table comes from immunoSEQ multiplex PCR, and its TCRdb copy is limited to in-frame clones, with some not included. The repertoire consists of more than 150,000 clones, with 82% occurring once and the leading ten covering over 1.5%. The rearrangement links TRBV11-3 to TRBJ2-1; 9 nucleotides line up with TRBD2. The specimen was PBMCs. This TCR was recovered from a man in his forties in good health and CMV-seronegative. The CDR3 DNA follows: TGTGCCAGCAGCTCGAGGAGCGGGGGGACCTACAATGAGCAGTTCTTC. Its protein is CASSSRSGGTYNEQFF.